A selection of T cell receptor beta chains follows, all from one sample in a study of T cell repertoires in cytomegalovirus infection. Their antigen targets remain unknown. TCRdb reprocessed the reads via MiXCR and lists one record per CDR3 protein. The table lists 45,000 to 65,000 distinct CDR3 sequences, around a fifth of them singletons, with about 82% in the top ten. Source: CD8+ T cells from cultured PBMCs, taken from culture after CMV antigen stimulation. These receptors originate from a human donor in good health (CMV status not recorded). Some clones in this sample may be carry-over from other donors' samples. CDR3s include the opening cysteine and the closing phenylalanine or tryptophan. A D gene is named only where the DNA matches it firmly. A row's size may be missing; if present it is once, few, many or a size class.

few TRBJ1-5 . TRBV15 TGTGCCACCAGCAGAGATAGCAGTACGGGATCTGGCAATCAGCCCCAGCATTTT CATSRDSSTGSGNQPQHF
many TRBJ2-3 . TRBV7-2 TGTGCCAGCAGCCATAATGCAGGGCTTAGTACGCAGTATTTT CASSHNAGLSTQYF
. TRBJ2-1 TRBD1 TRBV6-2/TRBV6-3 TGTGCCAGCAGCCCGCAGGGGGCAAGCGATGAGCAGTTCTTC CASSPQGASDEQFF
. TRBJ1-1 . TRBV6-5 TGTGCCAGCAGGTACAGGGAGAACACTGAAGCTTTCTTT CASRYRENTEAFF
few TRBJ2-6 . TRBV27 TGTGCCAGCAGTTGGGATTCTGGGGCCAACGTCCTGACTTTC CASSWDSGANVLTF
. TRBJ1-2 TRBD1 TRBV7-9 TGTGCCAGCAGCTCAGTCCCCGGGACAGATTACTATGGCTACACCTTC CASSSVPGTDYYGYTF
few TRBJ1-1 . TRBV6-1 TGTGCCAGCAGTGACTCCGAAAGATACGGTGAAGCTTTCTTT CASSDSERYGEAFF
. TRBJ2-6 . TRBV2 TGTGCCAGCAGGGTACGACAGTTCTCTGGGGCCAACGTCCTGACTTTC CASRVRQFSGANVLTF
. TRBJ2-5 . TRBV7-6 TGTGCCAGCAGCCAATTTAGGGAGACCCAGTACTTC CASSQFRETQYF
few TRBJ1-2 . TRBV28 TGTGCCAGCAGTTCCCCAGGTGGGGGGGGCTACACCTTC CASSSPGGGGYTF
few TRBJ1-6 . TRBV6-5 TGTGCCAGCAATCTGCGGGGAGGGGTTTATAATTCACCCCTCCACTTT CASNLRGGVYNSPLHF
. TRBJ2-1 . TRBV28 TGTGCCAGCTTTAGCGATTTAAGTGGGAAAGTGGCGGATAGCTCCTACAATGAGCAGTTCTTC CASFSDLSGKVADSSYNEQFF
. TRBJ1-5 TRBD1 TRBV7-2 TGTGCCAGCGGGATCAGGGGGCAAAGCCAGCCCCAGCATTTT CASGIRGQSQPQHF
. TRBJ1-1 . TRBV4-1 TGCGCCAGCAGCCCAAACTTACAGCAGGTGAACACTGAAGCTTTCTTT CASSPNLQQVNTEAFF
. TRBJ2-3 . TRBV4-1 TGCGCCAGCAGCCAAGAAGGAGCTAGCTGGAGCACAGATACGCAGTATTTT CASSQEGASWSTDTQYF
few TRBJ1-6 . TRBV7-3 TGTGCCAGCAGCTTGATCCGGGACGCTAGCTCACCCCTCCACTTT CASSLIRDASSPLHF
few TRBJ2-4 . TRBV12-3/TRBV12-4 TGTGCCAGCAGCCCCCTTATGCTAGCCAAAAACATTCAGTACTTC CASSPLMLAKNIQYF
. TRBJ1-5 TRBD1 TRBV7-8 TGTGCCAGCAGCTTAGAACAGGGGATCAGTCAGCCCCAGCATTTT CASSLEQGISQPQHF
. TRBJ2-3 TRBD2 TRBV10-3 TGTGCCATCAGTGAGTCGTTCGTAGCGGGGGGAGGCACAGATACGCAGTATTTT CAISESFVAGGGTDTQYF
few TRBJ2-3 TRBD1 TRBV11-2 TGTGCCAGCAGCTTAAACAGGGGTCGCACAGATACGCAGTATTTT CASSLNRGRTDTQYF
. TRBJ1-1 . TRBV7-6 TGTGCCAGCACCCCCTCCCACGGAAACACTGAAGCTTTCTTT CASTPSHGNTEAFF
. TRBJ2-2 . TRBV28 TGTGCCAGCACCAGAGGCCGGTTCAGGGGAAACACCGGGGAGCTGTTTTTT CASTRGRFRGNTGELFF
once TRBJ2-7 TRBD2 TRBV7-4 TGTGCCAGCAGCTTAGACGGGACTAGCCCCTACGAGCAGTACTTC CASSLDGTSPYEQYF
few TRBJ2-7 TRBD1 TRBV20-1 TGCAGTGCCAACGGGGACAGGGCCTACGAGCAGTACTTC CSANGDRAYEQYF
. TRBJ1-2 . TRBV19 TGTGCCACCAACTACAGACCTAACTATGGCTACACCTTC CATNYRPNYGYTF
few TRBJ1-2 . TRBV12-3/TRBV12-4 TGTGCCAGCACCCTAGGCCAGGGATGGGGCTACACCTTC CASTLGQGWGYTF
few TRBJ2-1 TRBD1 TRBV12-3/TRBV12-4 TGTGCCAGCAGACAAACCGGGACAGGGCGGAGGAATGAGCAGTTCTTC CASRQTGTGRRNEQFF
few TRBJ2-7 . TRBV6-2/TRBV6-3 TGTGCCAGCAGTTACTCGTTCGCCGGGGGAGGCTACGAGCAGTACTTC CASSYSFAGGGYEQYF
few TRBJ1-1 TRBD1 TRBV5-6 TGTGCCAGCAGCTGGGGGACAGGGGAAGCTTTCTTT CASSWGTGEAFF
. TRBJ2-1 TRBD2 TRBV2 TGTGCCAGCCCTCGGAGCGGGGGGGCTGGTGAGCAGTTCTTC CASPRSGGAGEQFF
many TRBJ1-3 . TRBV11-1 TGTGCCAGCAGCTTCTCGGGGATCTCTGGAAACACCATATATTTT CASSFSGISGNTIYF
few TRBJ1-6 . TRBV7-2 TGTGCCAGCAGCCCGGGATCAGGGGATTCAACGAGCTCCTATAATTCACCCCTCCACTTT CASSPGSGDSTSSYNSPLHF
few TRBJ2-7 TRBD2 TRBV7-2 TGTGCCAGCAGTCGAAGCGGGGCAGACTACGAGCAGTACTTC CASSRSGADYEQYF
. TRBJ2-3 TRBD2 TRBV7-2 TGTGCCAGCAGCTTCAGACGGGGGGTCACAGATACGCAGTATTTT CASSFRRGVTDTQYF
few TRBJ2-1 TRBD2 TRBV12-3/TRBV12-4 TGTGCCAGCAGTGTGGGGACTAGCGGGGGGGCGGGTGAGCAGTTCTTC CASSVGTSGGAGEQFF
. TRBJ2-7 TRBD1 TRBV13 TGTGCCAGCAGTTCACCGGGACAGGGGCCTCCAGAGCAGTACTTC CASSSPGQGPPEQYF
few TRBJ1-1 . TRBV7-2 TGTGCCAGCAGCCCAGCGTCGGGGGCTGAAGCTTTCTTT CASSPASGAEAFF
. TRBJ2-6 . TRBV6-5 TGTGCCAGCAGCCTTACAGGGACCGGAGGGGCCAACGTCCTGACTTTC CASSLTGTGGANVLTF
few TRBJ1-5 . TRBV7-8 TGTGCCAGCAGCTTACGGTTCGGTAATCAGCCCCAGCATTTT CASSLRFGNQPQHF
few TRBJ2-1 . TRBV6-5 TGTGCCAGCAGTTACTCGATTCGGGGTTGGTCAGTCAATGAGCAGTTCTTC CASSYSIRGWSVNEQFF
few TRBJ1-5 . TRBV6-8 TGTGCCAGCACCTTCCGACGGATTAGCAATCAGCCCCAGCATTTT CASTFRRISNQPQHF
few TRBJ2-5 . TRBV9 TGTGCCAGCAGCGCCCGGGACACCTTCACAATGTCATCGACCCAGTACTTC CASSARDTFTMSSTQYF